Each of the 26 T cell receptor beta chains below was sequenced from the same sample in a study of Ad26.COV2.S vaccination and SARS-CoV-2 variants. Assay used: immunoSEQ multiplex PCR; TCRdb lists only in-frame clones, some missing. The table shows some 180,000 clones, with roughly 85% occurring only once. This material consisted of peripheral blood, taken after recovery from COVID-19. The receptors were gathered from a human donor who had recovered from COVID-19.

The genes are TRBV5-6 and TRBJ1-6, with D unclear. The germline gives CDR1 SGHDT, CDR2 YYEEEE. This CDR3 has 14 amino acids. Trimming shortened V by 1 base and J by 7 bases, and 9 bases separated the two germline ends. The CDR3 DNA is TGTGCCAGCAGCTTGAAGTTCGGGAATTCACCCCTCCACTTT. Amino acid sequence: CASSLKFGNSPLHF.

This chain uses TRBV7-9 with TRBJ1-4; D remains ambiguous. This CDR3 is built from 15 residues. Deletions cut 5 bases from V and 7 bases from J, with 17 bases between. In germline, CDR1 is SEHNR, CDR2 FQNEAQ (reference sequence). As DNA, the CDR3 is TGTGCCAGCAGCCTTCCCCGTGGAACAACTGAAAAACTGTTTTTT. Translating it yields CASSLPRGTTEKLFF. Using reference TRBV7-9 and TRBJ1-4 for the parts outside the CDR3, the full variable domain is DTGVSQNPRHKITKRGQNVTFRCDPISEHNRLYWYRQTLGQGPEFLTYFQNEAQLEKSRLLSDRFSAERPKGSFSTLEIQRTEQGDSAMYLCASSLPRGTTEKLFFGSGTQLSVL.

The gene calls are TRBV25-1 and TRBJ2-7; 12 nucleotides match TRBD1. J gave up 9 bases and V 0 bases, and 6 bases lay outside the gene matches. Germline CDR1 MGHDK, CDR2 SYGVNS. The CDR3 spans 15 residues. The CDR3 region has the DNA TGTGCCAGCAGTGAATATGGGGGACAGGGGGCGAGGCAGTACTTC. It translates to CASSEYGGQGARQYF.

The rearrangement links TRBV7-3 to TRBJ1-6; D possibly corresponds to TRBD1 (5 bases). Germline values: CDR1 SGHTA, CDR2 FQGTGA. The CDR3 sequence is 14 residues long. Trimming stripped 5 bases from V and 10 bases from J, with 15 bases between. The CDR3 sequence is CASSPGGGRSPLHF. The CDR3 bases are TGTGCCAGCAGCCCCGGGGGGGGTAGGTCACCCCTCCACTTT. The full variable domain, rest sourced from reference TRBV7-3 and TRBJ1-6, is GAGVSQTPSNKVTEKGKYVELRCDPISGHTALYWYRQSLGQGPEFLIYFQGTGAADDSGLPNDRFFAVRPEGSVSTLKIQRTERGDSAVYLCASSPGGGRSPLHFGNGTRLTVT.

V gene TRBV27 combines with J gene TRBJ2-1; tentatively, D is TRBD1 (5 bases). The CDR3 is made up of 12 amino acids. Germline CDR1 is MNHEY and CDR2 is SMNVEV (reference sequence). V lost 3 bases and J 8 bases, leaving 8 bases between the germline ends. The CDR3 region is CASSFTGDEQFF. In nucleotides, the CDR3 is TGTGCCAGCAGTTTCACAGGCGATGAGCAGTTCTTC.

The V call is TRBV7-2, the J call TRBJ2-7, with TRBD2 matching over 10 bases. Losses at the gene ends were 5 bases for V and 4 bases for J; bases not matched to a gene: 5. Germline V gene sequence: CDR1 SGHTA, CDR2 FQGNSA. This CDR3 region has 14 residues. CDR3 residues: CASSPSTSGYEQYF. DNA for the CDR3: TGTGCCAGCAGCCCATCGACTAGCGGGTACGAGCAGTACTTC. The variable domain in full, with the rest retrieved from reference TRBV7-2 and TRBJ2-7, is GAGVSQSPSNKVTEKGKDVELRCDPISGHTALYWYRQSLGQGLEFLIYFQGNSAPDKSGLPSDRFSAERTGGSVSTLTIQRTQQEDSAVYLCASSPSTSGYEQYFGPGTRLTVT.

The CDR3 region has the DNA TGTGCCAGCAGTTCGCTGGGGAAGCGGGAGCCCTGGTATGAGACCCAGTACTTC. The encoded protein is CASSSLGKREPWYETQYF. The chain uses TRBV5-4 and TRBJ2-5; 8 bases agree with TRBD2. With V trimmed by 5 bases and J by 5 bases, 20 bases remained unmatched. Germline CDR1 is SGHNT and CDR2 is YYREEE (reference sequence). The CDR3 runs to 18 residues.

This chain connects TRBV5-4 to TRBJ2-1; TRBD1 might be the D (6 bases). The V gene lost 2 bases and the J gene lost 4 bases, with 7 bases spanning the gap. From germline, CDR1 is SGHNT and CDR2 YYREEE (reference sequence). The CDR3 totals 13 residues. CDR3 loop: CASSLQGYNEQFF. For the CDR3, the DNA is TGTGCCAGCAGCTTACAGGGTTACAATGAGCAGTTCTTC.

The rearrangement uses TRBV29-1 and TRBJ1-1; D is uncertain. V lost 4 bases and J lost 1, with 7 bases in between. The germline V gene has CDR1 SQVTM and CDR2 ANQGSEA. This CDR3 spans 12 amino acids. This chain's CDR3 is CSVATGNTEAFF. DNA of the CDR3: TGCAGCGTTGCTACTGGGAACACTGAAGCTTTCTTT.

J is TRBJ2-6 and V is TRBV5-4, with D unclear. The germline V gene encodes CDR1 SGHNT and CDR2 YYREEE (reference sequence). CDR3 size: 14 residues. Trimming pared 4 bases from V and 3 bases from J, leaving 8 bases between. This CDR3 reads CASSPVSGANVLTF. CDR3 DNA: TGTGCCAGCAGCCCCGTAAGTGGGGCCAACGTCCTGACTTTC.

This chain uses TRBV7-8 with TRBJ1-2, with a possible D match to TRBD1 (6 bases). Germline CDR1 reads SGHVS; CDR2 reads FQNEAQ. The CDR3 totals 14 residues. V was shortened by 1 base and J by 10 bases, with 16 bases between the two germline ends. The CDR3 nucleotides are TGTGCCAGCAGCTTAGATCCGACGGACAGCCCCTACACCTTC. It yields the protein CASSLDPTDSPYTF.

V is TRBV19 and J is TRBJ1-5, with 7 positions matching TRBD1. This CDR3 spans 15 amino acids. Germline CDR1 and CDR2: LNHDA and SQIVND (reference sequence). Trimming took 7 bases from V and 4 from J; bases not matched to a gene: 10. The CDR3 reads CASMSRAGGNQPQHF. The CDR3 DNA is TGTGCCAGTATGTCCCGGGCAGGGGGGAATCAGCCCCAGCATTTT.

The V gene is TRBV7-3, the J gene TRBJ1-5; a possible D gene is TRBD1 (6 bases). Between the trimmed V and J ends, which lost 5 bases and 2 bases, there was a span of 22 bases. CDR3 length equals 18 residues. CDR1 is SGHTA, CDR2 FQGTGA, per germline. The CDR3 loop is CASSQRDTNMSGNQPQHF. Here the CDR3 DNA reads TGTGCCAGCAGCCAACGGGACACTAATATGTCTGGCAATCAGCCCCAGCATTTT.

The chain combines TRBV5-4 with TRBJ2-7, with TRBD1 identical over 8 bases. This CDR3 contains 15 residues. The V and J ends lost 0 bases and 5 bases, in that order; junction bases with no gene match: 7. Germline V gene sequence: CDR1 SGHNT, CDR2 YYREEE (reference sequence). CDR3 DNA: TGTGCCAGCAGCTTGGCAGGACAGGGAGGCCACGAGCAGTACTTC. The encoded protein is CASSLAGQGGHEQYF.

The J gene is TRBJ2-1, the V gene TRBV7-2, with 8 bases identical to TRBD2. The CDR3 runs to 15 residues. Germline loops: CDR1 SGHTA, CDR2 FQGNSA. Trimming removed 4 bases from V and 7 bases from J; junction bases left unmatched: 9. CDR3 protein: CASSSSGLAGNEQFF. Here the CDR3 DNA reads TGTGCCAGCAGCTCTAGCGGGCTAGCCGGAAATGAGCAGTTCTTC.

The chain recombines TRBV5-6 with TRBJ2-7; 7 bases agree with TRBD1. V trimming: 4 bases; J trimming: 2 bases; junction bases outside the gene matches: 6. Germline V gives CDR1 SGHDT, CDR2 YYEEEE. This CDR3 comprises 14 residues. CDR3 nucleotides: TGTGCCAGCAGCCTAACAGGGGTCGCCTACGAGCAGTACTTC. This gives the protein CASSLTGVAYEQYF. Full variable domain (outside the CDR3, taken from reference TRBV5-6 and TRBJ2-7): DAGVTQSPTHLIKTRGQQVTLRCSPKSGHDTVSWYQQALGQGPQFIFQYYEEEERQRGNFPDRFSGHQFPNYSSELNVNALLLGDSALYLCASSLTGVAYEQYFGPGTRLTVT.

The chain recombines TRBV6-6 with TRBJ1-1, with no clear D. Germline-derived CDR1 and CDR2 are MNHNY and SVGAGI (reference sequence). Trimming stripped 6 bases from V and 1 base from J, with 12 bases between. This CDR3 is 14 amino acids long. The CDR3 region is CASRLGRGNTEAFF. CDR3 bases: TGTGCCAGCAGACTGGGCCGGGGGAACACTGAAGCTTTCTTT.

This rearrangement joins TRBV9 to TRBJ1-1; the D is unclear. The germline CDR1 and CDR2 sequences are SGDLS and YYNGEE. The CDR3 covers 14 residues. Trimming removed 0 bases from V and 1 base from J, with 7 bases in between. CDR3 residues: CASSVGARNTEAFF. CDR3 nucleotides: TGTGCCAGCAGCGTAGGTGCCAGGAACACTGAAGCTTTCTTT.

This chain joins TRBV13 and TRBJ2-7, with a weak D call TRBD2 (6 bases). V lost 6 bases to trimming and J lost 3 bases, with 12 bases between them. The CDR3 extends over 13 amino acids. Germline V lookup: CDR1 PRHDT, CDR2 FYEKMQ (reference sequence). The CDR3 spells CASRPGTGYEQYF. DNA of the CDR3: TGTGCCAGCAGACCAGGGACTGGCTACGAGCAGTACTTC.

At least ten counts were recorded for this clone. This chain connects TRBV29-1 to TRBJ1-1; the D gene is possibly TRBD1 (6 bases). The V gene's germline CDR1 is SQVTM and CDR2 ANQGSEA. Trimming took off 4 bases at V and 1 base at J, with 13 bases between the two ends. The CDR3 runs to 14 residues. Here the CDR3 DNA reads TGCAGCGTTGCTCAGCTACAGGGGAACACTGAAGCTTTCTTT. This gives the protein CSVAQLQGNTEAFF. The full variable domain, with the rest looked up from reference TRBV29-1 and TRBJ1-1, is SAVISQKPSRDICQRGTSLTIQCQVDSQVTMMFWYRQQPGQSLTLIATANQGSEATYESGFVIDKFPISRPNLTFSTLTVSNMSPEDSSIYLCSVAQLQGNTEAFFGQGTRLTVV.

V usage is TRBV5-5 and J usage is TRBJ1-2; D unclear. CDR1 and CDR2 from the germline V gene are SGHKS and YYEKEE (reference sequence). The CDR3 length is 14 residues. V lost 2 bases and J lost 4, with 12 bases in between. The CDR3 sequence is CASSFIGLSYGYTF. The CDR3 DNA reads TGTGCCAGCAGCTTCATTGGACTGAGCTATGGCTACACCTTC.

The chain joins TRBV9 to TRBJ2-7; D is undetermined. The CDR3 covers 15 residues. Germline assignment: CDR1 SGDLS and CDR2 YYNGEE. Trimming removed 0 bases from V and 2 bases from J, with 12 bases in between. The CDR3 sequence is CASSVGAGLAYEQYF. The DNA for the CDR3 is TGTGCCAGCAGCGTAGGGGCCGGGCTAGCCTACGAGCAGTACTTC.

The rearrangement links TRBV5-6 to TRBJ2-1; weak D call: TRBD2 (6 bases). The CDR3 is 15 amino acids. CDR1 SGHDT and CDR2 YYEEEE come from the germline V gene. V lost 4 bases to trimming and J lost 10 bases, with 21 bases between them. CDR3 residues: CASSIWGTLASEQFF. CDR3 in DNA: TGTGCCAGCAGCATTTGGGGTACCCTAGCGTCGGAGCAGTTCTTC. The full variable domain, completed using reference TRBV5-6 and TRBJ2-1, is DAGVTQSPTHLIKTRGQQVTLRCSPKSGHDTVSWYQQALGQGPQFIFQYYEEEERQRGNFPDRFSGHQFPNYSSELNVNALLLGDSALYLCASSIWGTLASEQFFGPGTRLTVL.

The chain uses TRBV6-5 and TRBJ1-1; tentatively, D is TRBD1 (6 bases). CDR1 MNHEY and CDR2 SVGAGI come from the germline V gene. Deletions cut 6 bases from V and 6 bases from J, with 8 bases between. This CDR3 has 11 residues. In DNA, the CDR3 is TGTGCCAGCAGCAGGGGACCTGAAGCTTTCTTT. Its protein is CASSRGPEAFF.

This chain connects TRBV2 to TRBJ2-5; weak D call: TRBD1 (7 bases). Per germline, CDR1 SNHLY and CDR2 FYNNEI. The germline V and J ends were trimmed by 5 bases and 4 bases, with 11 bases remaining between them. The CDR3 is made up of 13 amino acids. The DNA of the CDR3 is TGTGCCAGCAGTCAGGGGGGTGGAGAGACCCAGTACTTC. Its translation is CASSQGGGETQYF.

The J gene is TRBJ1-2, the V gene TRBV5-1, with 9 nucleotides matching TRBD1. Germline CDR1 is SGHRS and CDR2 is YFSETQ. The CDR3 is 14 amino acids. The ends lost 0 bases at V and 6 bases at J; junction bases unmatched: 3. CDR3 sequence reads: CASSLGQGDDGYTF. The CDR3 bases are TGCGCCAGCAGCTTGGGACAGGGGGACGATGGCTACACCTTC. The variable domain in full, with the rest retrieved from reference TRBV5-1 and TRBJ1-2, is KAGVTQTPRYLIKTRGQQVTLSCSPISGHRSVSWYQQTPGQGLQFLFEYFSETQRNKGNFPGRFSGRQFSNSRSEMNVSTLELGDSALYLCASSLGQGDDGYTFGSGTRLTVV.